Shown below are 28 T cell receptor beta chains from a single sample sequenced in a study of T cells in Graves' hyperthyroidism and ophthalmopathy. RNA transcripts provided the source from which TCR beta CDR3 regions were amplified. TCR CDR3 regions were first amplified by RT-PCR with HTBI primers. From the multiplex PCR reads, TCRdb called clonotypes with MiXCR, one entry per CDR3 protein. The sample holds fewer than 900,000 distinct CDR3 sequences, about 17% seen once. Sequences were obtained from blood. The receptors here all came from a man in his late teens or twenties with Graves' hyperthyroidism.

This clonotype was seen at least ten times. The genes are TRBV13 and TRBJ2-4, with D possibly called TRBD1 or TRBD2 (6 bases each). Trimming cost V 2 bases and J 1 base, with 12 bases left between them. Looked up from germline, CDR1 is PRHDT and CDR2 is FYEKMQ (reference sequence). The CDR3 is 16 residues long. The CDR3 DNA is TGTGCCAGCAGCTTAACGGGGGCTGCGGCCAAAAACATTCAGTACTTC. Its protein is CASSLTGAAAKNIQYF.

This clonotype was counted between two and nine times. The chain links TRBV5-5 to TRBJ2-1, with 9 bases matching TRBD1. The CDR3 spans 15 residues. Per the germline V gene, CDR1 is SGHKS and CDR2 is YYEKEE (reference sequence). J lost 3 bases, V lost 0 bases, and 1 base had no gene match. The CDR3 DNA follows: TGTGCCAGCAGCTTGGCGGACAGGGGCTACAATGAGCAGTTCTTC. Amino acid sequence: CASSLADRGYNEQFF.

This clonotype has a handful of counts. This rearrangement joins TRBV7-6 to TRBJ1-4, with D hard to call. The V gene lost 0 bases and the J gene lost 4 bases, with 9 bases spanning the gap. Germline values: CDR1 SGHVS, CDR2 FNYEAQ. There are 15 residues in the CDR3. The DNA for the CDR3 is TGTGCCAGCAGCTTAGCGGGCAGACTTAATGAAAAACTGTTTTTT. This sequence encodes CASSLAGRLNEKLFF. Full variable domain (remainder filled in from reference TRBV7-6 and TRBJ1-4): GAGVSQSPRYKVTKRGQDVALRCDPISGHVSLYWYRQALGQGPEFLTYFNYEAQQDKSGLPNDRFSAERPEGSISTLTIQRTEQRDSAMYRCASSLAGRLNEKLFFGSGTQLSVL.

This clonotype was seen a few times. V usage is TRBV28 and J usage is TRBJ2-3; D may be TRBD2 (7 bases). The CDR3 has 16 amino acids. Germline assignment: CDR1 MDHEN and CDR2 SYDVKM. V was trimmed by 5 bases and J by 8 bases, leaving 23 bases between them. In DNA, the CDR3 is TGTGCCAGCAGTCCCCTAAAGGGGGGGGGGATGGGTACGCAGTATTTT. Its protein is CASSPLKGGGMGTQYF.

This clonotype was seen many times. The chain combines TRBV10-3 with TRBJ2-1; D is perhaps TRBD2 (5 bases). CDR3 length: 12 residues. V lost 3 bases to trimming and J lost 8 bases, with 8 bases between them. CDR1 and CDR2 (germline): ENHRY, SYGVKD. CDR3 coding DNA: TGTGCCATCAGTGATAACGGGGATGAGCAGTTCTTC. Its protein is CAISDNGDEQFF.

The sample holds many counts of this clonotype. The gene calls are TRBV2 and TRBJ1-4; TRBD1 is a possible D gene (5 bases). This CDR3 is built from 15 residues. V lost 6 bases and J 8 bases, leaving 19 bases between the germline ends. Germline V lookup: CDR1 SNHLY, CDR2 FYNNEI. CDR3 residues: CASRLQGGTREKLFF. The CDR3 DNA is TGTGCCAGCAGACTTCAGGGAGGGACTCGAGAAAAACTGTTTTTT.

In this sample, this clonotype turned up a few times. V and J are TRBV11-2 and TRBJ2-1; D possibly corresponds to TRBD2 (7 bases). Trimming took 0 bases from V and 8 from J, leaving 26 bases between them. The CDR3 loop spans 19 amino acids. Germline lookup yields CDR1 SGHAT and CDR2 FQNNGV. CDR3 loop: CASSLDDGRGGYRTHEQFF. The DNA of the CDR3 is TGTGCCAGCAGCTTAGATGATGGTAGGGGGGGTTATCGGACCCATGAGCAGTTCTTC.

This clonotype appeared a single time. This chain uses TRBV6-5 with TRBJ2-2; 12 nucleotides match TRBD2. The V gene's germline CDR1 is MNHEY and CDR2 SVGAGI. This CDR3 region has 18 residues. J gave up 2 bases and V 2 bases, and 6 bases lay outside the gene matches. CDR3 protein: CASSYPGLAGKNTGELFF. CDR3 DNA: TGTGCCAGCAGTTACCCCGGACTAGCGGGGAAAAACACCGGGGAGCTGTTTTTT.

This clonotype was observed at least ten times. This chain links TRBV12-3 or TRBV12-4 with TRBJ1-4; 8 bases map to TRBD1. The CDR3 consists of 15 residues. The V gene end was trimmed by 6 bases and the J gene end by 3 bases; junction bases not matched to a gene: 6. CDR3 residues: CASSAYRGSNEKLFF. The CDR3 region has the DNA TGTGCCAGCAGCGCTTACAGGGGGTCTAATGAAAAACTGTTTTTT.

Concerning this clonotype itself: At one end, the junction sequence differs from germline, possibly due to a read error. The chain combines TRBV28 with TRBJ2-7, with D unresolved. CDR3 length: 12 residues. Germline CDR1 MDHEN, CDR2 SYDVKM. The CDR3 loop is CASSVVGYERYF. In DNA, the CDR3 is TGTGCCAGCAGCGTGGTGGGCTACGAGCGGTACTTC. Combining the CDR3 with reference TRBV28 and TRBJ2-7 gives the whole variable domain DVKVTQSSRYLVKRTGEKVFLECVQDMDHENMFWYRQDPGLGLRLIYFSYDVKMKEKGDIPEGYSVSREKKERFSLILESASTNQTSMYLCASSVVGYERYFGPGTRLTVT.

V usage is TRBV9 and J usage is TRBJ1-1, with D uncertain. The CDR3 length is 14 residues. The germline gives CDR1 SGDLS, CDR2 YYNGEE. V was clipped by 3 bases and J by 1 base, with 10 bases between them. CDR3 loop: CASSARPENTEAFF. The CDR3 DNA is TGTGCCAGCAGCGCAAGACCGGAGAACACTGAAGCTTTCTTT. Drawing the rest from reference TRBV9 and TRBJ1-1, the complete variable domain is DSGVTQTPKHLITATGQRVTLRCSPRSGDLSVYWYQQSLDQGLQFLIQYYNGEERAKGNILERFSAQQFPDLHSELNLSSLELGDSALYFCASSARPENTEAFFGQGTRLTVV.

There are many counts of this clonotype. This chain connects TRBV28 to TRBJ1-1, with D possibly TRBD1 on 5 matching bases. Germline V gene data show CDR1 as MDHEN and CDR2 as SYDVKM. This CDR3 spans 15 amino acids. V lost 5 bases and J 0 bases, leaving 13 bases between the germline ends. CDR3 in amino acids: CASSPMGRLNTEAFF. The CDR3 DNA is TGTGCCAGCAGTCCCATGGGACGGCTGAACACTGAAGCTTTCTTT.

Of note for this clonotype: Being one base from a much bigger clone, this may be a read error. V usage is TRBV7-8 and J usage is TRBJ1-1; 8 bases map to TRBD1. The CDR3 totals 13 residues. The V and J ends lost 11 bases and 4 bases, in that order; junction bases with no gene match: 9. The germline CDR1 and CDR2 sequences are SGHVS and FQNEAQ. For the CDR3, the DNA is TGTGCCGGCACCGGACAGGGCGGCACTGAAGCTTTCTTT. It yields the protein CAGTGQGGTEAFF.

For this clonotype: Possible read error: a much larger clone is one base away. This sequence joins TRBV2 and TRBJ2-2, with 7 nucleotides matching TRBD1. This CDR3 spans 14 amino acids. Germline V gives CDR1 SNHLY, CDR2 FYNNEI. This CDR3 is CAGSETGMAGELFF. The CDR3 DNA reads as TGTGCCGGCAGTGAGACAGGGATGGCCGGGGAGCTGTTTTTT. The entire variable domain, with the rest obtained from reference TRBV2 and TRBJ2-2, is as follows: EPEVTQTPSHQVTQMGQEVILRCVPISNHLYFYWYRQILGQKVEFLVSFYNNEISEKSEIFDDQFSVERPDGSNFTLKIRSTKLEDSAMYFCAGSETGMAGELFFGEGSRLTVL.

This clonotype was picked up a small number of times. The V and J genes are TRBV24-1 and TRBJ2-2, with 8 bases fitting TRBD1. The CDR3 covers 16 residues. J lost 3 bases, V lost 3 bases, and 5 bases had no gene match. CDR1 is KGHDR, CDR2 SFDVKD, per germline. For the CDR3, the DNA is TGTGCCACCAGTGATCGGACAGGGAAAGACACCGGGGAGCTGTTTTTT. Its protein product is CATSDRTGKDTGELFF.

This clonotype showed up many times. The V call is TRBV28, the J call TRBJ1-5; D may be TRBD1 (6 bases). The CDR3 runs to 14 residues. Germline V gives CDR1 MDHEN, CDR2 SYDVKM. The V and J ends lost 5 bases and 1 base respectively, with 9 bases between them. CDR3 loop: CASSRGGSNQPQHF. DNA of the CDR3: TGTGCCAGCAGTCGAGGGGGGAGCAATCAGCCCCAGCATTTT.

V is TRBV4-3 and J is TRBJ2-1, with D tentatively TRBD1 or TRBD2 (5 bases each). V was clipped by 2 bases and J by 7 bases, with 12 bases between them. The CDR3 runs 14 residues. The germline gives CDR1 LGHNA, CDR2 YSLEER. The CDR3 here is CASSQWERGNEQFF. DNA for the CDR3: TGCGCCAGCAGCCAATGGGAGAGGGGAAATGAGCAGTTCTTC.

The CDR3 region is CSVEGYNEQFF. The CDR3 DNA sequence: TGCAGTGTAGAGGGATACAATGAGCAGTTCTTC. The chain recombines TRBV20-1 with TRBJ2-1; TRBD2 is a possible D gene (5 bases). Germline V gene data show CDR1 as DFQATT and CDR2 as SNEGSKA (reference sequence). The V end lost 7 bases, the J end lost 4 bases, and 8 bases lay between the germline ends. The CDR3 totals 11 residues.

The chain recombines TRBV29-1 with TRBJ2-3, with D hard to call. V dropped 7 bases and J dropped 5 bases, with 10 bases sitting between them. This CDR3 spans 11 amino acids. The germline V gene has CDR1 SQVTM and CDR2 ANQGSEA. CDR3 sequence reads: CSAQYRDTQYF. CDR3 sequence (DNA): TGCAGCGCCCAGTACCGAGATACGCAGTATTTT.

This chain connects TRBV2 to TRBJ1-6; 8 nucleotides agree with TRBD1. This CDR3 comprises 15 residues. Germline V lookup: CDR1 SNHLY, CDR2 FYNNEI. V lost 6 bases and J lost 7; bases outside the gene matches: 8. This CDR3 is CASSPRTGINSPLHF. CDR3 bases: TGTGCCAGCAGCCCCCGGACAGGGATAAATTCACCCCTCCACTTT. Together with reference TRBV2 and TRBJ1-6, the CDR3 gives the full variable domain: EPEVTQTPSHQVTQMGQEVILRCVPISNHLYFYWYRQILGQKVEFLVSFYNNEISEKSEIFDDQFSVERPDGSNFTLKIRSTKLEDSAMYFCASSPRTGINSPLHFGNGTRLTVT.

V usage is TRBV5-1 and J usage is TRBJ2-5; no firm D call. V was pared by 1 base and J by 4 bases, with 8 bases between. CDR1 and CDR2 from the germline V gene are SGHRS and YFSETQ. The CDR3 length is 13 residues. CDR3 DNA sequence: TGCGCCAGCAGCTTGACAGTCCTAGAGACCCAGTACTTC. It yields the protein CASSLTVLETQYF.

A few counts support this clonotype. The J gene is TRBJ2-1, the V gene TRBV2, with D perhaps being TRBD1 or TRBD2 (7 bases each). The germline gives CDR1 SNHLY, CDR2 FYNNEI. The germline V and J ends were trimmed by 0 bases and 14 bases, with 20 bases remaining between them. This CDR3 is built from 15 residues. The CDR3 is CASSEARGQARGEFF. CDR3 in DNA: TGTGCCAGCAGTGAAGCGCGAGGACAGGCCCGGGGGGAGTTCTTC.

The V and J genes are TRBV18 and TRBJ2-7, with 7 bases that match TRBD1. The germline gives CDR1 KGHSH, CDR2 LQKENI. V trimming: 2 bases; J trimming: 5 bases; junction bases outside the gene matches: 6. The CDR3 is 14 amino acids. CDR3 coding DNA: TGTGCCAGCTCACCATTACAGGGGTCCCACGAGCAGTACTTC. This codes for CASSPLQGSHEQYF.

This chain connects TRBV9 to TRBJ2-7; D possibly corresponds to TRBD2 (6 bases). The CDR3 spans 16 residues. V lost 0 bases, J lost 2 bases, and 15 bases lay in between. The germline V gene has CDR1 SGDLS and CDR2 YYNGEE. The chain's CDR3 is CASSVEDSGLAYEQYF. Written as DNA, the CDR3 is TGTGCCAGCAGCGTAGAGGATAGCGGTTTGGCCTACGAGCAGTACTTC. The full variable domain, completed using reference TRBV9 and TRBJ2-7, is DSGVTQTPKHLITATGQRVTLRCSPRSGDLSVYWYQQSLDQGLQFLIQYYNGEERAKGNILERFSAQQFPDLHSELNLSSLELGDSALYFCASSVEDSGLAYEQYFGPGTRLTVT.

This clonotype was recorded many times. The DNA for the CDR3 is TGTGCCAGCAAAGGCCAGAACACTGAAGCTTTCTTT. Amino acids: CASKGQNTEAFF. The chain uses TRBV6-2 or TRBV6-3 and TRBJ1-1, with D unresolved. Germline CDR1 reads MNHEY; CDR2 reads SVGEGT. The germline V and J ends were trimmed by 7 bases and 1 base, with 7 bases remaining between them. The CDR3 spans 12 residues.

The table lists this clonotype with many counts. The V call is TRBV5-1, the J call TRBJ2-7; 10 bases align to TRBD2. Losses at the gene ends were 4 bases for V and 0 bases for J; bases not matched to a gene: 4. The CDR3 loop spans 15 amino acids. The V gene's germline CDR1 is SGHRS and CDR2 YFSETQ. CDR3 nucleotide sequence: TGCGCCAGCAGCCATTCTAGCGGGGGCTCCTACGAGCAGTACTTC. Translation: CASSHSSGGSYEQYF.

At least ten counts were recorded for this clonotype. V gene TRBV2 combines with J gene TRBJ2-1; TRBD2 matches 10 bases. Germline V gene lookup returns CDR1 SNHLY and CDR2 FYNNEI. There are 15 residues in the CDR3. V dropped 7 bases and J dropped 3; count of bases not matched to a gene: 6. CDR3: CASKQRTSGYNEQFF. CDR3 bases: TGTGCCAGCAAACAAAGGACTAGCGGCTACAATGAGCAGTTCTTC.

The chain recombines TRBV7-9 with TRBJ2-1; 11 nucleotides agree with TRBD2. CDR1 and CDR2 from the germline V gene are SEHNR and FQNEAQ (reference sequence). This CDR3 region has 17 residues. V was clipped by 0 bases and J by 7 bases; unmatched bases: 8. CDR3: CASSLASTSGSDNEQFF. CDR3 bases: TGTGCCAGCAGCTTAGCCTCCACTAGCGGGAGTGATAATGAGCAGTTCTTC.